One and the same sample provided the 11 T cell receptor beta chains below, sequenced in a study of PD-1 blockade in mismatch repair-deficient tumors. Here immunoSEQ multiplex PCR was the method, and the copy in TCRdb shows in-frame clones only, minus some. The sample consists of about 110,000 clones, about three quarters of them appearing once. The sequencing here drew on peripheral blood, taken roughly 13 months after starting pembrolizumab. These receptors came from an adult with mismatch repair-deficient cancer.

This clone showed up many times. The chain employs TRBV20-1 and TRBJ1-2; D is perhaps TRBD1 (5 bases). With 1 base removed from V and 12 bases from J, the gap between germline ends came to 12 bases. Germline V gives CDR1 DFQATT, CDR2 SNEGSKA (reference sequence). CDR3 size: 11 residues. This chain's CDR3 is CSARGDRANTF. DNA for the CDR3: TGCAGTGCTAGAGGGGACCGCGCTAACACCTTC.

The rearrangement links TRBV7-8 to TRBJ1-1; 7 bases are shared with TRBD1. Germline CDR1 is SGHVS and CDR2 is FQNEAQ. The CDR3 runs to 16 residues. Trimming took 6 bases from V and 4 from J; bases not matched to a gene: 14. For the CDR3, the DNA is TGTGCCAGCAGACGAAAGCCCATGGACAGGTCCACTGAAGCTTTCTTT. It is translated as CASRRKPMDRSTEAFF. Combining the CDR3 with reference TRBV7-8 and TRBJ1-1 gives the whole variable domain GAGVSQSPRYKVAKRGQDVALRCDPISGHVSLFWYQQALGQGPEFLTYFQNEAQLDKSGLPSDRFFAERPEGSVSTLKIQRTQQEDSAVYLCASRRKPMDRSTEAFFGQGTRLTVV.

This clone was seen more than once but under ten times. The CDR3 loop is CASSLRDITYEQYF. In DNA, the CDR3 is TGTGCCAGCAGCCTCCGGGACATAACCTACGAGCAGTACTTC. The V call is TRBV5-4, the J call TRBJ2-7; perhaps TRBD1 as D (6 bases). Trimming stripped 4 bases from V and 2 bases from J, with 13 bases between. CDR3 size: 14 residues. Per the germline V gene, CDR1 is SGHNT and CDR2 is YYREEE (reference sequence).

This clone came up once. The chain carries TRBV11-3 and TRBJ2-3, with 10 bases matching TRBD1. This CDR3 comprises 16 residues. Germline CDR1 reads SGHNT; CDR2 reads YENEEA. The V segment lost 4 bases and the J segment 1 base; nucleotides outside the gene matches: 5. This CDR3 reads CASSSDRGRGTDTQYF. CDR3 DNA: TGTGCCAGCAGCTCCGACAGGGGGCGAGGCACAGATACGCAGTATTTT.

The chain carries TRBV9 and TRBJ1-4; 7 nucleotides agree with TRBD1. The CDR3 totals 16 residues. Losses at the gene ends were 0 bases for V and 5 bases for J; bases not matched to a gene: 7. Germline V gives CDR1 SGDLS, CDR2 YYNGEE. DNA for the CDR3: TGTGCCAGCAGCGTAGGAGGAACAGGGGAAAATGAAAAACTGTTTTTT. The encoded protein is CASSVGGTGENEKLFF.

The CDR3 reads CASRGGTSGYNEQFF. Here the CDR3 DNA reads TGTGCCAGCAGGGGGGGGACTAGCGGATACAATGAGCAGTTCTTC. The chain joins TRBV6-5 to TRBJ2-1; 11 positions agree with TRBD2. The V gene end was trimmed by 6 bases and the J gene end by 4 bases; junction bases not matched to a gene: 5. The CDR3 loop spans 15 amino acids. Germline V gene lookup returns CDR1 MNHEY and CDR2 SVGAGI.

This clone has a handful of counts. The gene calls are TRBV19 and TRBJ2-5; no firm D call. The CDR3 loop spans 15 amino acids. The V end was cut by 5 bases, the J end by 2 bases, with 15 bases between. The germline V gene has CDR1 LNHDA and CDR2 SQIVND (reference sequence). As DNA, the CDR3 is TGTGCCAGTAGTCCCCTCCGGACGGCACAAGAGACCCAGTACTTC. Its translation: CASSPLRTAQETQYF.

The V call is TRBV6-6, the J call TRBJ2-1; no firm D call. V was cut by 0 bases and J by 0 bases, with 9 bases left in between. Germline CDR1 is MNHNY and CDR2 is SVGAGI (reference sequence). The CDR3 loop spans 16 amino acids. In DNA form, the CDR3 reads TGTGCCAGCAGTTACTCGGGCTGGAGCTCCTACAATGAGCAGTTCTTC. Translation: CASSYSGWSSYNEQFF.

This clone was picked up a small number of times. The genes are TRBV2 and TRBJ2-1; D is uncertain. Trimming stripped 7 bases from V and 8 bases from J, with 15 bases between. The V gene's germline CDR1 is SNHLY and CDR2 FYNNEI. This CDR3 is built from 13 residues. CDR3 in amino acids: CASTRITRDEQFF. The DNA of the CDR3 is TGTGCCAGCACCCGCATCACCCGGGATGAGCAGTTCTTC.

This clone was seen more than once but under ten times. The rearrangement joins TRBV11-2 to TRBJ1-2; D not certain. V lost 5 bases and J 8 bases, leaving 12 bases between the germline ends. Looked up from germline, CDR1 is SGHAT and CDR2 is FQNNGV. This CDR3 is built from 12 residues. The CDR3 nucleotides read TGTGCCAGCAGCGCTCAGGATGGCGGCTACACCTTC. Translated: CASSAQDGGYTF.

This clone has only a few counts. The chain carries TRBV27 and TRBJ1-3, with unresolved D. The CDR3 covers 13 residues. The V end lost 6 bases, the J end lost 0 bases, and 6 bases lay between the germline ends. Germline V gives CDR1 MNHEY, CDR2 SMNVEV (reference sequence). The DNA for the CDR3 is TGTGCCAGCAGAGGGTTCTCTGGAAACACCATATATTTT. Translating it yields CASRGFSGNTIYF.